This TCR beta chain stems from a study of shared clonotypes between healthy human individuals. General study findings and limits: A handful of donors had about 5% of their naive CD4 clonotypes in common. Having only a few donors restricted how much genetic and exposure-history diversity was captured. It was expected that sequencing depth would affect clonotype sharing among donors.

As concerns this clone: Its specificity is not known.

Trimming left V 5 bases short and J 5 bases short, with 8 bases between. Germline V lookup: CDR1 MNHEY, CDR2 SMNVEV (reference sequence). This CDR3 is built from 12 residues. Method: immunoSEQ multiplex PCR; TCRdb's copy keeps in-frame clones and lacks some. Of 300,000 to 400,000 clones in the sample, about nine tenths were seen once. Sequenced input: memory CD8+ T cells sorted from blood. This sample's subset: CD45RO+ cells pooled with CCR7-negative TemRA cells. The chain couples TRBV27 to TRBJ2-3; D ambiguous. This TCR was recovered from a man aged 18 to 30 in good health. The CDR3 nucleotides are TGTGCCAGCAGTCTTCTGGGAGATACGCAGTATTTT. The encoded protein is CASSLLGDTQYF.